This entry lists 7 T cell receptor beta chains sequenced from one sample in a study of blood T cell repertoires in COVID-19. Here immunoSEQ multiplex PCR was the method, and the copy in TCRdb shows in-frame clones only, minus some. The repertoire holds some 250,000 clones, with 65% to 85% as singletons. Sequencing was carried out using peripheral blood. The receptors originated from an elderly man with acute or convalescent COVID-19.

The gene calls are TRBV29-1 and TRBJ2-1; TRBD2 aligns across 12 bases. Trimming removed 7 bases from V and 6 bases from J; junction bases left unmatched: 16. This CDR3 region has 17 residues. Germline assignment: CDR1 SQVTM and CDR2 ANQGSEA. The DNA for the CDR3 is TGCAGCGGCCGCGGGACTAGCGGGCCCCTAAGTAGCAATGAGCAGTTCTTC. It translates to CSGRGTSGPLSSNEQFF.

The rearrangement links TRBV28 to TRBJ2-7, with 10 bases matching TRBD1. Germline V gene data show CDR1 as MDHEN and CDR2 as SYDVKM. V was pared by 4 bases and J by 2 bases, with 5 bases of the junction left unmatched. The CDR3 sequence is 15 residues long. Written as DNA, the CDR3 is TGTGCCAGCAGTTCTCCCGGGACAGGGGCCTACGAGCAGTACTTC. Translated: CASSSPGTGAYEQYF.

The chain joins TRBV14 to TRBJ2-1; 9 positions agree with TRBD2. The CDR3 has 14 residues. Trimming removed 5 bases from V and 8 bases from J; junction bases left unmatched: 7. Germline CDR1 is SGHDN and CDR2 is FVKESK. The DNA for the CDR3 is TGTGCCAGCAGCAGGAGCGGGAGGACCTATGAGCAGTTCTTC. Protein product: CASSRSGRTYEQFF.

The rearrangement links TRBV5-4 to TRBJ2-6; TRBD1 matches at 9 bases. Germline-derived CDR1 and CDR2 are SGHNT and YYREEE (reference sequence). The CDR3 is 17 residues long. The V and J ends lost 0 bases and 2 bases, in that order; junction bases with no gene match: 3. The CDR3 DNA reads TGTGCCAGCAGCTTGGGGGACAGGGTTGCTGGGGCCAACGTCCTGACTTTC. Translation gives CASSLGDRVAGANVLTF.

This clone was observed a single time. Written as DNA, the CDR3 is TGTGCCAGCAGCCCGACAGCTAGCTCCTACGAGCAGTACTTC. Its protein is CASSPTASSYEQYF. The V and J genes are TRBV7-9 and TRBJ2-7, with a possible D match to TRBD1 (5 bases). The CDR3 contains 14 residues. Germline V CDR1 and CDR2: SEHNR, FQNEAQ (reference sequence). Trimming cost V 5 bases and J 0 bases, with 11 bases left between them.

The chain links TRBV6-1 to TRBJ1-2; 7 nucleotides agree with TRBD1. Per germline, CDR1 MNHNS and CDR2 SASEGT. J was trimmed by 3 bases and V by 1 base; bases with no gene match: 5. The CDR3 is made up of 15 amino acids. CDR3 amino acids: CASSEGQGQDYGYTF. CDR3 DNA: TGTGCCAGCAGTGAAGGACAGGGACAAGACTATGGCTACACCTTC.

Written as DNA, the CDR3 is TGTGCCAGCAGACTAGCGGGAAGTTATGAGCAGTTCTTC. This translates into CASRLAGSYEQFF. This sequence joins TRBV6-5 and TRBJ2-1; 10 bases match TRBD2. From germline, CDR1 is MNHEY and CDR2 SVGAGI. This CDR3 has 13 residues. V dropped 6 bases and J dropped 8; count of bases not matched to a gene: 4.